The rows below give T cell receptor beta chains drawn from one sample of a study of blood T cells in healthy people across ages. Each CDR3 protein is one row after TCRdb ran MiXCR on the 5' RACE reads. The data show about 1.6 million distinct CDR3 sequences, with 30% to 40% seen just once and over 9% held by the top ten. Specimen: blood. The source is a woman aged 25-40 years in good health. Both conserved end residues are part of each CDR3. D genes are given only for firm matches. For some rows the clone size is stated as once, few or many, or as a class when expanded; others skip it.

>TRBJ2-7|.|TRBD2|TRBV20-1
CSARVAGTSGNYEQYF
TGCAGTGCTAGAGTCGCCGGGACTAGCGGAAACTACGAGCAGTACTTC
>TRBJ1-2|few|.|TRBV6-6
CASSYSTASVYGYTF
TGTGCCAGCAGTTACTCGACAGCCTCTGTCTATGGCTACACCTTC
>TRBJ1-1|.|.|TRBV2
CASSGRENTEAFF
TGTGCCAGCAGCGGAAGGGAGAACACTGAAGCTTTCTTT
>TRBJ2-1|few|.|TRBV12-3/TRBV12-4
CASSLRFRDEQFF
TGTGCCAGCAGTTTAAGGTTTCGGGATGAGCAGTTCTTC
>TRBJ2-3|.|.|TRBV20-1
CSAWRGRVLTDTQYF
TGCAGTGCTTGGAGGGGACGAGTATTGACAGATACGCAGTATTTT
>TRBJ2-5|.|.|TRBV3-1
CASSRVGAQETQYF
TGTGCCAGCAGCCGAGTTGGGGCCCAAGAGACCCAGTACTTC
>TRBJ2-4|.|.|TRBV25-1
CASSARWGFEAKNIQYF
TGTGCCAGCAGTGCGAGGTGGGGGTTCGAGGCCAAAAACATTCAGTACTTC
>TRBJ1-1|few|TRBD1|TRBV20-1
CSSDRDPPLILTEAFF
TGCAGTTCCGACAGGGATCCTCCTTTGATATTAACTGAAGCTTTCTTT
>TRBJ2-1|.|.|TRBV7-7
CASSPQQGREQFF
TGTGCCAGCAGCCCTCAACAGGGCCGTGAGCAGTTCTTC
>TRBJ2-3|few|TRBD2|TRBV20-1
CSAIQGLAGVHTDTQYF
TGCAGTGCTATCCAGGGACTAGCGGGGGTTCACACAGATACGCAGTATTTT
>TRBJ2-3|few|.|TRBV20-1
CSASIGTSTDTQYF
TGCAGTGCGTCTATCGGAACCAGCACAGATACGCAGTATTTT
>TRBJ1-1|.|.|TRBV24-1
CATSDLRGAEAFF
TGTGCCACCAGTGATTTACGGGGGGCTGAAGCTTTCTTT
>TRBJ1-2|.|.|TRBV12-3/TRBV12-4
CASSWKGGRSGYTF
TGTGCCAGCAGTTGGAAGGGGGGGCGAAGTGGCTACACCTTC
>TRBJ2-7|.|.|TRBV29-1
CSVESPGRVGEQYF
TGCAGCGTTGAAAGCCCTGGACGTGTCGGCGAGCAGTACTTC
>TRBJ2-5|.|.|TRBV5-4
CASSSPKVLQGTQYF
TGTGCCAGCAGCTCCCCAAAGGTACTCCAAGGGACCCAGTACTTC
>TRBJ1-4|few|TRBD1|TRBV4-2
CASSQARRGPGEKLFF
TGTGCCAGCAGCCAAGCCCGCAGGGGGCCCGGTGAAAAACTGTTTTTT
>TRBJ2-1|.|.|TRBV5-1
CASTARTASSYNEQFF
TGCGCCAGCACAGCCCGCACCGCCAGCTCCTACAATGAGCAGTTCTTC
>TRBJ2-5|many|.|TRBV29-1
CSVAGGFLGLQETQYF
TGCAGCGTTGCGGGCGGTTTTTTGGGGCTCCAAGAGACCCAGTACTTC
>TRBJ2-6|few|.|TRBV3-1
CASSPRGRYSGANVLTF
TGTGCCAGCAGCCCGCGGGGGCGCTACTCTGGGGCCAACGTCCTGACTTTC
>TRBJ2-7|.|TRBD2|TRBV7-9
CASSLSSGSSYRDEQYF
TGTGCCAGCAGCTTATCTAGCGGGAGCTCTTATCGGGACGAGCAGTACTTC
>TRBJ1-2|.|TRBD1|TRBV3-1
CASSPFRDRDLRGGYTF
TGTGCCAGCAGCCCCTTCCGGGACAGGGATTTGAGAGGAGGCTACACCTTC
>TRBJ1-6|.|.|TRBV27
CASSTGVAYNSPLHF
TGTGCCAGCAGTACAGGCGTTGCTTATAATTCACCCCTCCACTTT
>TRBJ2-3|.|TRBD2|TRBV5-5
CASRRAGGGVTDTQYF
TGTGCCAGCAGAAGAGCGGGGGGGGGCGTCACAGATACGCAGTATTTT
>TRBJ2-3|.|.|TRBV6-1
CASSHPRTDTQYF
TGTGCCAGCAGCCATCCAAGGACAGATACGCAGTATTTT
>TRBJ2-3|few|TRBD1|TRBV15
CATSLGDSRTDTQYF
TGTGCCACCAGCCTCGGGGACAGCCGCACAGATACGCAGTATTTT
>TRBJ2-6|.|.|TRBV18
CASSSTGSNIASGASVLTF
TGTGCCAGCTCATCAACCGGGTCGAATATTGCGTCTGGGGCCAGCGTCCTGACTTTC
>TRBJ2-4|few|.|TRBV20-1
CSARGPAIQYF
TGCAGTGCTAGAGGACCAGCCATTCAGTACTTC